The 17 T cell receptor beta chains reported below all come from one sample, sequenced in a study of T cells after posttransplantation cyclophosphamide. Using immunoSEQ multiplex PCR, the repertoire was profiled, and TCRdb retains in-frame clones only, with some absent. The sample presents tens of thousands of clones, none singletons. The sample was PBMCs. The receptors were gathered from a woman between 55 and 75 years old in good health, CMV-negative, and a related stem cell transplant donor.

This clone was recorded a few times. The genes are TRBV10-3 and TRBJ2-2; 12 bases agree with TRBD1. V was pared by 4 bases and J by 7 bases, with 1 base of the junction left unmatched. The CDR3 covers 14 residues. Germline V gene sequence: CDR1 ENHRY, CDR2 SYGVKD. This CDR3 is CAISGDRGRGELFF. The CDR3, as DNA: TGTGCCATCAGTGGGGACAGGGGGCGCGGGGAGCTGTTTTTT.

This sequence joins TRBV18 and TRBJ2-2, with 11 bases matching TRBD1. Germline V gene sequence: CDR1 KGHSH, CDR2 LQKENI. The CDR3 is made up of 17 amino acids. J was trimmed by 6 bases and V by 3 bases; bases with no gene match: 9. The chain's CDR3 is CASSPRIRTGGAGELFF. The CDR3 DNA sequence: TGTGCCAGCTCACCCCGCATCCGGACAGGGGGCGCCGGGGAGCTGTTTTTT.

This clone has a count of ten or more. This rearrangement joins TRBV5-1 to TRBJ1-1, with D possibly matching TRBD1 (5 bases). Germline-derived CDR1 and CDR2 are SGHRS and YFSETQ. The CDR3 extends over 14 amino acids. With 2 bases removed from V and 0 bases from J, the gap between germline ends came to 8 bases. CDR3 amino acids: CASSFREVNTEAFF. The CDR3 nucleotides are TGCGCCAGCAGCTTCAGGGAGGTGAACACTGAAGCTTTCTTT.

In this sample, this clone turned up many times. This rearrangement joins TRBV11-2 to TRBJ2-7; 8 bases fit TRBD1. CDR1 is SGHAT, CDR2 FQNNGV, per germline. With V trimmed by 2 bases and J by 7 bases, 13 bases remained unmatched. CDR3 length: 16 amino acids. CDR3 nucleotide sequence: TGTGCCAGCAGCTTACAGGGGGCGTGGACCCGGGGTGAGCAGTACTTC. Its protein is CASSLQGAWTRGEQYF.

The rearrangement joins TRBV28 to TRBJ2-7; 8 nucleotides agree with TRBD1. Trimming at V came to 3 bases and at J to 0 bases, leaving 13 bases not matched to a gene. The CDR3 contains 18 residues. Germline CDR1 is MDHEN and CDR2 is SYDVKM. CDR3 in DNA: TGTGCCAGCAGTTTCCTACCCGGGACAGGTTTAAGCTCCTACGAGCAGTACTTC. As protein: CASSFLPGTGLSSYEQYF.

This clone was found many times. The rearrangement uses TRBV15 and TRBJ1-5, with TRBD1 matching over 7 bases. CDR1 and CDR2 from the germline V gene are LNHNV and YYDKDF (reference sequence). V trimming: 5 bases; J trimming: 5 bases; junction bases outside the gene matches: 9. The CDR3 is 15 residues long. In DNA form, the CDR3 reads TGTGCCACCAGCCGAACAGGGGAACGAGATCAGCCCCAGCATTTT. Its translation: CATSRTGERDQPQHF.

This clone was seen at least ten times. CDR3 in amino acids: CASSQDRTSAKYNEQFF. DNA of the CDR3: TGCGCCAGCAGCCAAGATAGGACTAGCGCTAAGTACAATGAGCAGTTCTTC. The rearrangement uses TRBV4-1 and TRBJ2-1; 9 bases fit TRBD2. The CDR3 contains 17 residues. CDR1 MGHRA and CDR2 YSYEKL come from the germline V gene. Losses at the gene ends were 0 bases for V and 4 bases for J; bases not matched to a gene: 7.

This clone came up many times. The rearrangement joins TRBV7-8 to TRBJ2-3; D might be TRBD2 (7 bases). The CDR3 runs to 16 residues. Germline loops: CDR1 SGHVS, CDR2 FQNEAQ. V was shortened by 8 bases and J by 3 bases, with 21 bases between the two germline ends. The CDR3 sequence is CASRGGGAKITDTQYF. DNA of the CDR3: TGTGCCAGCCGGGGTGGGGGGGCGAAGATTACAGATACGCAGTATTTT.

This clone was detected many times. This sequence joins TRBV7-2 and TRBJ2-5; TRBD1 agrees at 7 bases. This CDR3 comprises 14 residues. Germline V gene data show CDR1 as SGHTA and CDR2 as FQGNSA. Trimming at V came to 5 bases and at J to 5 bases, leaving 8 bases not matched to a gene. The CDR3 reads CASSLTGLSETQYF. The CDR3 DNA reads TGTGCCAGCAGCCTGACAGGGTTGAGTGAGACCCAGTACTTC. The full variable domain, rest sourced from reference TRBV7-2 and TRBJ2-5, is GAGVSQSPSNKVTEKGKDVELRCDPISGHTALYWYRQSLGQGLEFLIYFQGNSAPDKSGLPSDRFSAERTGGSVSTLTIQRTQQEDSAVYLCASSLTGLSETQYFGPGTRLLVL.

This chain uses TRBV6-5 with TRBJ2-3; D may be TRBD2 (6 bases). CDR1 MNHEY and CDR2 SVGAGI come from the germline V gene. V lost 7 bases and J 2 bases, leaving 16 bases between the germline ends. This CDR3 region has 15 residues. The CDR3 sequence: CASTTAGTLTDTQYF. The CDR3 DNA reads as TGTGCCAGCACCACCGCCGGGACTCTCACAGATACGCAGTATTTT.

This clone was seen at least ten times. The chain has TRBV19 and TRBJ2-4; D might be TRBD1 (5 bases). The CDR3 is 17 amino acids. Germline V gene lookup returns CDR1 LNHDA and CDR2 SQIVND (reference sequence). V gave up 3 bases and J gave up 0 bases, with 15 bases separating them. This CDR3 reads CASSMAVTDVAKNIQYF. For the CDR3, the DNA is TGTGCCAGTAGTATGGCGGTGACAGATGTAGCCAAAAACATTCAGTACTTC.

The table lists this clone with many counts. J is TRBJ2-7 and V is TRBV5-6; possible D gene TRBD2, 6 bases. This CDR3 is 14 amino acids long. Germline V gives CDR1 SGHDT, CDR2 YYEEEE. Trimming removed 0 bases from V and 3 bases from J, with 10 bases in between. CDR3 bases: TGTGCCAGCAGCTTGGCCTCGGGGGTCTACGAGCAGTACGTC. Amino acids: CASSLASGVYEQYV.

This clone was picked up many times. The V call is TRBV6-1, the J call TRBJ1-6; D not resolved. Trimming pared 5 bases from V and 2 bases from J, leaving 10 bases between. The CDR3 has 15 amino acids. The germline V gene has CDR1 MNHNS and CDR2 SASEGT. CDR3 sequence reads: CASSSRGAYNSPLHF. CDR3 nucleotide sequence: TGTGCCAGCAGTTCCCGGGGAGCCTATAATTCACCCCTCCACTTT.

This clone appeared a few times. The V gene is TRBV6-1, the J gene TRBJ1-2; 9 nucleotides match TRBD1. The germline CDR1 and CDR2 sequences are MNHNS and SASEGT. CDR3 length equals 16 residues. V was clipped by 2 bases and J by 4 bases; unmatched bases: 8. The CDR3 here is CASSERRQGVSYGYTF. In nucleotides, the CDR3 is TGTGCCAGCAGTGAAAGACGACAGGGGGTTAGCTATGGCTACACCTTC.

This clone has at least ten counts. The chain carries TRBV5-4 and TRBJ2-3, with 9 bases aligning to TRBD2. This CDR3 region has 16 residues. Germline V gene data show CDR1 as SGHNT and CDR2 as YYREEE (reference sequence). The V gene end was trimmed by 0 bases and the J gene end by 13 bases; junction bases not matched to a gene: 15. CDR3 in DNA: TGTGCCAGCAGCTTGGGGGGTAGCGGGGGTGCGGTTGTGGAGTATTTT. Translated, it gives CASSLGGSGGAVVEYF.

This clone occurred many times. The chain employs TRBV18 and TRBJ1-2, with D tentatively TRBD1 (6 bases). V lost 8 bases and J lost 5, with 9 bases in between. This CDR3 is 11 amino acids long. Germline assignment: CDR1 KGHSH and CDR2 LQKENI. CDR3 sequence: CASTGQYGYTF. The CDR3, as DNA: TGTGCCAGCACCGGACAGTATGGCTACACCTTC.

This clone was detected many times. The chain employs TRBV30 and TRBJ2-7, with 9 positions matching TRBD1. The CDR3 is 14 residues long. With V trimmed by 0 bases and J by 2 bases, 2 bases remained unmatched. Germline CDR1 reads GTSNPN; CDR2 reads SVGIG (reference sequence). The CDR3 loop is CAWSVQGATYEQYF. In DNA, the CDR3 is TGTGCCTGGAGTGTACAGGGGGCAACCTACGAGCAGTACTTC.